This is a list of T cell receptor beta chains from one sample in a study of control samples from healthy donors and cancer patients. Sequencing used immunoSEQ multiplex PCR; TCRdb keeps in-frame clones, though not all of them. The table has 63,000 or so clones, approximately 89% seen once; the top ten hold approximately 5%. Specimen: PBMCs. These TCRs come from a man in his 60s with colorectal cancer. Both conserved end residues are part of each CDR3. A D gene is named only where the DNA matches it firmly. Rows may omit the clone size; those that give it use once, few, many or a size class.

CDR3 DNA: TGTGCCAGCCTACGGGACTTTCTGAACACCGGGGAGCTGTTTTTT; CDR3 protein: CASLRDFLNTGELFF; V gene: TRBV2; J gene: TRBJ2-2; clone size: NA; D gene: NA
CDR3 DNA: TGTGCCAGCAAGCCAGGGGGCCATAGCAATCAGCCCCAGCATTTT; CDR3 protein: CASKPGGHSNQPQHF; V gene: TRBV6-5; J gene: TRBJ1-5; clone size: NA; D gene: TRBD1
CDR3 DNA: TGTGCCTGGAGTGTAGGGCTAGTTGGACGGGAAAATTCACCCCTCCACTTT; CDR3 protein: CAWSVGLVGRENSPLHF; V gene: TRBV30; J gene: TRBJ1-6; clone size: NA; D gene: NA
CDR3 DNA: TGCGCCAGCAGCTTGGATAGGGGGACAGGGGAGGCCTACGAGCAGTACTTC; CDR3 protein: CASSLDRGTGEAYEQYF; V gene: TRBV5-1; J gene: TRBJ2-7; clone size: NA; D gene: TRBD1
CDR3 DNA: TGTGCCAGCAGCTTGCGGGGCAATCAGCCCCAGCATTTT; CDR3 protein: CASSLRGNQPQHF; V gene: TRBV5-6; J gene: TRBJ1-5; clone size: NA; D gene: NA
CDR3 DNA: TGTGCCATCAGTGACGGATCCTACGAGCAGTACTTC; CDR3 protein: CAISDGSYEQYF; V gene: TRBV10-3; J gene: TRBJ2-7; clone size: NA; D gene: NA
CDR3 DNA: TGTGCCAGCAGTGATCCAGGGGGCACTGAAGCTTTCTTT; CDR3 protein: CASSDPGGTEAFF; V gene: TRBV25-1; J gene: TRBJ1-1; clone size: NA; D gene: TRBD1
CDR3 DNA: TGTGCCAGCAGCTTAGATGTGGGGGTTTGGGAGACCCAGTACTTC; CDR3 protein: CASSLDVGVWETQYF; V gene: TRBV11-2; J gene: TRBJ2-5; clone size: NA; D gene: NA
CDR3 DNA: TGTGCCAGCAGAACTTCGGGGGCTGGGTCGGAAAAACTGTTTTTT; CDR3 protein: CASRTSGAGSEKLFF; V gene: TRBV11-2; J gene: TRBJ1-4; clone size: few; D gene: NA
CDR3 DNA: TGTGCCAGCAGCTTAGATTTAGGGTCCTACGAGCAGTACTTC; CDR3 protein: CASSLDLGSYEQYF; V gene: TRBV11-3; J gene: TRBJ2-7; clone size: NA; D gene: NA
CDR3 DNA: TGCGCCAGCAGCCCGACAGTGTCCATCTCCTACGAGCAGTACTTC; CDR3 protein: CASSPTVSISYEQYF; V gene: TRBV5-1; J gene: TRBJ2-7; clone size: NA; D gene: NA
CDR3 DNA: TGTGCCAGCAGCACACACGGGGCAGCTAACTATGGCTACACCTTC; CDR3 protein: CASSTHGAANYGYTF; V gene: TRBV5-4; J gene: TRBJ1-2; clone size: once; D gene: NA
CDR3 DNA: TGTGCCAGCAGCCAGGGGACCTCCTCCTACAATGAGCAGTTCTTC; CDR3 protein: CASSQGTSSYNEQFF; V gene: TRBV4-2; J gene: TRBJ2-1; clone size: NA; D gene: NA
CDR3 DNA: TGTGCCTCTCGAAAGACAGGGGTCTTTTACGAGCAGTACTTC; CDR3 protein: CASRKTGVFYEQYF; V gene: TRBV30; J gene: TRBJ2-7; clone size: once; D gene: TRBD1
CDR3 DNA: TGCGCCAGCAGCTTGGAACTAGCGGGGCTCTACGAGCAGTACTTC; CDR3 protein: CASSLELAGLYEQYF; V gene: TRBV5-1; J gene: TRBJ2-7; clone size: NA; D gene: TRBD2
CDR3 DNA: TGTGCCAGCTCACCAGAACAATTCTATGGCTACACCTTC; CDR3 protein: CASSPEQFYGYTF; V gene: TRBV18; J gene: TRBJ1-2; clone size: few; D gene: NA
CDR3 DNA: TGTGCCAGCAGCTTAGCGGGGGGGATAAGCGATGGCTACACCTTC; CDR3 protein: CASSLAGGISDGYTF; V gene: TRBV11-2; J gene: TRBJ1-2; clone size: NA; D gene: NA
CDR3 DNA: TGTGCCAGTAGTATAGTGGTCGGGGCAGTGGGCAATCAGCCCCAGCATTTT; CDR3 protein: CASSIVVGAVGNQPQHF; V gene: TRBV19; J gene: TRBJ1-5; clone size: few; D gene: NA
CDR3 DNA: TGTGCCAGCAGTTACTTAAGGGCTAGTCAGCCCCAGCATTTT; CDR3 protein: CASSYLRASQPQHF; V gene: TRBV6-2/TRBV6-3; J gene: TRBJ1-5; clone size: NA; D gene: NA
CDR3 DNA: TGTGCCAGCAGCTTAGGGGGGGGGCTGGAAACTGAAGCTTTCTTT; CDR3 protein: CASSLGGGLETEAFF; V gene: TRBV7-2; J gene: TRBJ1-1; clone size: NA; D gene: NA
CDR3 DNA: TGCAGCCCCCTTGGCGGGAACGAGACCCAGTACTTC; CDR3 protein: CSPLGGNETQYF; V gene: TRBV29-1; J gene: TRBJ2-5; clone size: NA; D gene: NA
CDR3 DNA: TGTGCCAGTAGTGCCCCCCCTGTCTACGAGCAGTACTTC; CDR3 protein: CASSAPPVYEQYF; V gene: TRBV19; J gene: TRBJ2-7; clone size: NA; D gene: NA
CDR3 DNA: TGTGCCAGCAGTTCTATAGGGTCGGCAGATACGCAGTATTTT; CDR3 protein: CASSSIGSADTQYF; V gene: TRBV6-2/TRBV6-3; J gene: TRBJ2-3; clone size: NA; D gene: NA
CDR3 DNA: TGTGCCAGCAGCGTAGAGGGGTTACCCCCCTACGAGCAGTACTTC; CDR3 protein: CASSVEGLPPYEQYF; V gene: TRBV9; J gene: TRBJ2-7; clone size: NA; D gene: NA
CDR3 DNA: TGTGCCAGCAGCGAGAATTGGGGCTCTCCTTATGGCTACACCTTC; CDR3 protein: CASSENWGSPYGYTF; V gene: TRBV7-2; J gene: TRBJ1-2; clone size: NA; D gene: NA
CDR3 DNA: TGTGCCAGCAGTGAGTTGGAGAACACTGAAGCTTTCTTT; CDR3 protein: CASSELENTEAFF; V gene: TRBV2; J gene: TRBJ1-1; clone size: once; D gene: NA
CDR3 DNA: TGTGCCAGCAGCTTGGTAGCGGGTCGAGATACGCAGTATTTT; CDR3 protein: CASSLVAGRDTQYF; V gene: TRBV5-5; J gene: TRBJ2-3; clone size: NA; D gene: TRBD2
CDR3 DNA: TGTGCCAGCAGCGCGACAGGGGGCAATCAGCCCCAGCATTTT; CDR3 protein: CASSATGGNQPQHF; V gene: TRBV11-3; J gene: TRBJ1-5; clone size: few; D gene: TRBD1
CDR3 DNA: TGTGCCAGCAGCCAAGGGGCTAGCGGGGGGACCTACAATGAGCAGTTCTTC; CDR3 protein: CASSQGASGGTYNEQFF; V gene: TRBV7-9; J gene: TRBJ2-1; clone size: NA; D gene: TRBD2
CDR3 DNA: TGTGCCAGTAGCAACCCGGGGACAGGGAGGAATCAGCCCCAGCATTTT; CDR3 protein: CASSNPGTGRNQPQHF; V gene: TRBV19; J gene: TRBJ1-5; clone size: NA; D gene: TRBD1
CDR3 DNA: TGTGCCAGCAGCTTCTTAGCGGGGGGGAGCACAGATACGCAGTATTTT; CDR3 protein: CASSFLAGGSTDTQYF; V gene: TRBV11-3; J gene: TRBJ2-3; clone size: NA; D gene: TRBD2
CDR3 DNA: TGCGCCAGCAGGCCCCTAGGGGGAGGACTCCAGAACACTGAAGCTTTCTTT; CDR3 protein: CASRPLGGGLQNTEAFF; V gene: TRBV5-1; J gene: TRBJ1-1; clone size: once; D gene: NA
CDR3 DNA: TGCAGCGCCGGTCCGGCGCTCTATGGCTACACCTTC; CDR3 protein: CSAGPALYGYTF; V gene: TRBV29-1; J gene: TRBJ1-2; clone size: NA; D gene: NA
CDR3 DNA: TGTGCCACCAGCACCTCACGCTGGACTGAAGCTTTCTTT; CDR3 protein: CATSTSRWTEAFF; V gene: TRBV6-5; J gene: TRBJ1-1; clone size: NA; D gene: NA
CDR3 DNA: TGTGCCAGCAGCTCCCGACAGAGTACTTTGGGAAATGAGCAGTTCTTC; CDR3 protein: CASSSRQSTLGNEQFF; V gene: TRBV7-9; J gene: TRBJ2-1; clone size: NA; D gene: NA
CDR3 DNA: TGTGCCAGCAGCCCTCTATCTGGAAACACCATATATTTT; CDR3 protein: CASSPLSGNTIYF; V gene: TRBV7-9; J gene: TRBJ1-3; clone size: NA; D gene: NA
CDR3 DNA: TGTGCCCTGGGGCAGGGCCCCAACTATGGCTACACCTTC; CDR3 protein: CALGQGPNYGYTF; V gene: TRBV2; J gene: TRBJ1-2; clone size: NA; D gene: NA
CDR3 DNA: TGCGCCAGCAGCCAGGACAGGGCCCAACTCACAGATACGCAGTATTTT; CDR3 protein: CASSQDRAQLTDTQYF; V gene: TRBV4-1; J gene: TRBJ2-3; clone size: NA; D gene: TRBD1
CDR3 DNA: TGCGCCAGCAGCCAAATCAGGGGAAGTGGCTACACCTTC; CDR3 protein: CASSQIRGSGYTF; V gene: TRBV4-3; J gene: TRBJ1-2; clone size: NA; D gene: NA
CDR3 DNA: TGTGCCAGCAGCGTAGAGCCCCGTCATACCCAGTACTTC; CDR3 protein: CASSVEPRHTQYF; V gene: TRBV9; J gene: TRBJ2-5; clone size: NA; D gene: NA
CDR3 DNA: TGTGCCAGTACGCGGGTTGGTTTGAACACTGAAGCTTTCTTT; CDR3 protein: CASTRVGLNTEAFF; V gene: TRBV19; J gene: TRBJ1-1; clone size: NA; D gene: NA
CDR3 DNA: TGTGCCAGCAGTACCGGCCTCCGCACAGATACGCAGTATTTT; CDR3 protein: CASSTGLRTDTQYF; V gene: TRBV6-2/TRBV6-3; J gene: TRBJ2-3; clone size: NA; D gene: NA
CDR3 DNA: TGTGCCAGCAGCCAAGTGGAGGGGGCGACAGATACGCAGTATTTT; CDR3 protein: CASSQVEGATDTQYF; V gene: TRBV4-2; J gene: TRBJ2-3; clone size: NA; D gene: NA
CDR3 DNA: TGTGCCAGCAGCAAAACATCCGGGGCCTATGGCTACACCTTC; CDR3 protein: CASSKTSGAYGYTF; V gene: TRBV7-9; J gene: TRBJ1-2; clone size: few; D gene: NA
CDR3 DNA: TGTGCCAGCAGCCAAGATCTCCTAGCCCCCTACGAGCAGTACTTC; CDR3 protein: CASSQDLLAPYEQYF; V gene: TRBV4-2; J gene: TRBJ2-7; clone size: NA; D gene: NA
CDR3 DNA: TGTGCCAGCAGCTTGGACAAGAGCTCCTATAATTCACCCCTCCACTTT; CDR3 protein: CASSLDKSSYNSPLHF; V gene: TRBV5-4; J gene: TRBJ1-6; clone size: NA; D gene: NA
CDR3 DNA: TGTGCCAGCAGCTTTCGCCCGCCCGTCCTGGGAGCGGGAAACACCATATATTTT; CDR3 protein: CASSFRPPVLGAGNTIYF; V gene: TRBV5-5; J gene: TRBJ1-3; clone size: NA; D gene: NA
CDR3 DNA: TGCGCCAGCAGCGAGACAGTTACAACTAATGAAAAACTGTTTTTT; CDR3 protein: CASSETVTTNEKLFF; V gene: TRBV5-1; J gene: TRBJ1-4; clone size: NA; D gene: NA
CDR3 DNA: TGCGCCAGCAGCTTGACGGGACAGGGGGCCTACGAGCAGTACTTC; CDR3 protein: CASSLTGQGAYEQYF; V gene: TRBV5-1; J gene: TRBJ2-7; clone size: NA; D gene: TRBD1
CDR3 DNA: TGCGCCAGCAGCCAAAGATGGGGCGTGCCCAAAAACATTCAGTACTTC; CDR3 protein: CASSQRWGVPKNIQYF; V gene: TRBV4-1; J gene: TRBJ2-4; clone size: NA; D gene: NA
CDR3 DNA: TGTGCCAGCCCTGGACAGGGGAAAACCTACGAGCAGTACTTC; CDR3 protein: CASPGQGKTYEQYF; V gene: TRBV6-5; J gene: TRBJ2-7; clone size: NA; D gene: TRBD1
CDR3 DNA: TGTGCCAGCAGTTTAGGGCAGGGGAGCCTCTCCTATAATTCACCCCTCCACTTT; CDR3 protein: CASSLGQGSLSYNSPLHF; V gene: TRBV28; J gene: TRBJ1-6; clone size: NA; D gene: NA
CDR3 DNA: TGTGCCAGCAGCGTCCAGCAGGGCGAAAAACTGTTTTTT; CDR3 protein: CASSVQQGEKLFF; V gene: TRBV9; J gene: TRBJ1-4; clone size: NA; D gene: NA
CDR3 DNA: TGTGCCAGCAGCTTATTAGGGAGGAGCAATCAGCCCCAGCATTTT; CDR3 protein: CASSLLGRSNQPQHF; V gene: TRBV7-2; J gene: TRBJ1-5; clone size: NA; D gene: NA
CDR3 DNA: TGTGCCAGCAGTGTCGGTGGCCCATATGGCTACACCTTC; CDR3 protein: CASSVGGPYGYTF; V gene: TRBV25-1; J gene: TRBJ1-2; clone size: NA; D gene: NA